The 21 T cell receptor beta chains reported below all come from one sample, sequenced in a study of OX40 agonist ivuxolimab in advanced cancers. Some clones are missing from TCRdb's copy, which holds only in-frame ones; the method was immunoSEQ multiplex PCR. This table has around 140,000 clones, 90% appearing once. The sample was CD4+ or CD8+ T cells sorted from blood, taken in a trial of the OX40 agonist ivuxolimab. These receptors were taken from an adult with an advanced solid tumor such as melanoma, head and neck, liver or kidney cancer.

This chain links TRBV19 with TRBJ1-5, with a weak D call TRBD1 (5 bases). Germline CDR1 reads LNHDA; CDR2 reads SQIVND (reference sequence). The CDR3 is 15 residues long. V lost 7 bases to trimming and J lost 7 bases, with 20 bases between them. CDR3 region: CASTHRDPGTQPQHF. The CDR3 coding sequence is TGTGCCAGTACTCACCGGGACCCAGGAACACAGCCCCAGCATTTT.

This clone was found a few times. The V and J genes are TRBV2 and TRBJ1-3; no clear D gene. The germline V and J ends were trimmed by 3 bases and 0 bases, with 3 bases remaining between them. CDR1 and CDR2 (germline): SNHLY, FYNNEI. The length of the CDR3 is 13 residues. This chain's CDR3 is CASSENSGNTIYF. The DNA of the CDR3 is TGTGCCAGCAGTGAGAACTCTGGAAACACCATATATTTT.

This chain joins TRBV5-4 and TRBJ2-7; TRBD2 is a possible D gene (6 bases). Germline V CDR1 and CDR2: SGHNT, YYREEE (reference sequence). Trimming took off 4 bases at V and 2 bases at J, with 13 bases between the two ends. The CDR3 is 14 amino acids. The CDR3 spells CASSRGSGTYEQYF. In DNA, the CDR3 is TGTGCCAGCAGCCGGGGTAGCGGCACCTACGAGCAGTACTTC.

The genes are TRBV5-4 and TRBJ2-7; no clear D gene. The V gene's germline CDR1 is SGHNT and CDR2 YYREEE (reference sequence). V was trimmed by 7 bases and J by 0 bases, leaving 14 bases between them. This CDR3 contains 14 residues. The CDR3 reads CASSVGRNSYEQYF. In DNA, the CDR3 is TGTGCCAGCTCGGTAGGACGTAACTCCTACGAGCAGTACTTC.

J is TRBJ1-2 and V is TRBV7-3, with 7 positions matching TRBD1. The CDR3 is made up of 14 amino acids. With V trimmed by 5 bases and J by 5 bases, 8 bases remained unmatched. Germline CDR1 is SGHTA and CDR2 is FQGTGA. CDR3 residues: CASSDPGQRYGYTF. DNA for the CDR3: TGTGCCAGCAGCGACCCGGGACAGAGATATGGCTACACCTTC.

The V and J genes are TRBV4-1 and TRBJ2-2, with D hard to call. Trimming took 2 bases from V and 6 from J, leaving 13 bases between them. Looked up from germline, CDR1 is MGHRA and CDR2 is YSYEKL. This CDR3 spans 15 amino acids. CDR3 amino acids: CASSQPRLRAGELFF. For the CDR3, the DNA is TGCGCCAGCAGCCAACCGAGGCTCCGGGCCGGGGAGCTGTTTTTT.

This chain's CDR3 is CASSPRQGPEAFF. As DNA, the CDR3 is TGTGCCAGCAGTCCCCGACAGGGACCTGAAGCTTTCTTT. The chain has TRBV6-5 and TRBJ1-1, with 7 positions matching TRBD1. V gave up 5 bases and J gave up 6 bases; unmatched junction bases: 6. The CDR3 covers 13 residues. Germline V lookup: CDR1 MNHEY, CDR2 SVGAGI.

The chain couples TRBV27 to TRBJ2-1; D may be TRBD1 or TRBD2 (6 bases each). The germline gives CDR1 MNHEY, CDR2 SMNVEV (reference sequence). V lost 4 bases and J 4 bases, leaving 11 bases between the germline ends. This CDR3 region has 14 residues. CDR3 residues: CASSWGANYNEQFF. For the CDR3, the DNA is TGTGCCAGCAGTTGGGGGGCTAATTACAATGAGCAGTTCTTC.

The chain links TRBV5-1 to TRBJ2-6; TRBD1 matches 7 bases. Looked up from germline, CDR1 is SGHRS and CDR2 is YFSETQ. This CDR3 region has 16 residues. Trimming removed 4 bases from V and 0 bases from J; junction bases left unmatched: 4. This chain's CDR3 is CASSGDSSSGANVLTF. DNA for the CDR3: TGCGCCAGCAGCGGGGACAGCAGCTCTGGGGCCAACGTCCTGACTTTC.

This clone has a single count. The chain joins TRBV19 to TRBJ2-7; 7 nucleotides line up with TRBD2. Looked up from germline, CDR1 is LNHDA and CDR2 is SQIVND (reference sequence). The V and J ends lost 5 bases and 7 bases, in that order; junction bases with no gene match: 8. This CDR3 has 13 amino acids. In DNA, the CDR3 is TGTGCCAGTAGTTATGGTACAGCGGGGGAGCAGTACTTC. Translating it yields CASSYGTAGEQYF. Looking up the rest from reference TRBV19 and TRBJ2-7 gives the full variable domain: DGGITQSPKYLFRKEGQNVTLSCEQNLNHDAMYWYRQDPGQGLRLIYYSQIVNDFQKGDIAEGYSVSREKKESFPLTVTSAQKNPTAFYLCASSYGTAGEQYFGPGTRLTVT.

The chain links TRBV5-4 to TRBJ2-5; 7 bases are shared with TRBD1. CDR1 and CDR2 from the germline V gene are SGHNT and YYREEE (reference sequence). The CDR3 consists of 14 residues. The trim removed 4 bases at V and 2 bases at J, leaving 5 bases unmatched. CDR3 protein: CASSPGTVQETQYF. For the CDR3, the DNA is TGTGCCAGCAGCCCGGGGACAGTACAAGAGACCCAGTACTTC.

The chain joins TRBV9 to TRBJ1-1, with 9 bases aligning to TRBD1. Germline V CDR1 and CDR2: SGDLS, YYNGEE. With V trimmed by 4 bases and J by 6 bases, 7 bases remained unmatched. This CDR3 spans 14 amino acids. CDR3 protein: CASSFTGGLAEAFF. The CDR3 DNA reads as TGTGCCAGCAGCTTTACAGGGGGCCTGGCTGAAGCTTTCTTT.

The chain joins TRBV2 to TRBJ2-1; the D gene is possibly TRBD1 (5 bases). Germline-derived CDR1 and CDR2 are SNHLY and FYNNEI. The CDR3 totals 15 residues. V was trimmed by 5 bases and J by 0 bases, leaving 11 bases between them. Here the CDR3 DNA reads TGTGCCAGCAGTCGACAGCTCCTCTCCTACAATGAGCAGTTCTTC. Its protein is CASSRQLLSYNEQFF.

V usage is TRBV2 and J usage is TRBJ1-5, with TRBD1 matching over 9 bases. V lost 6 bases to trimming and J lost 2 bases; unmatched junction nucleotides: 2. CDR1 is SNHLY and CDR2 is FYNNEI in the germline V gene. CDR3 length equals 14 residues. The CDR3 DNA follows: TGTGCCAGCAGGGGGGACAGGGGCAATCAGCCCCAGCATTTT. This sequence encodes CASRGDRGNQPQHF.

The V and J genes are TRBV18 and TRBJ1-3; D not resolved. Germline CDR1 and CDR2: KGHSH and LQKENI. V was clipped by 6 bases and J by 2 bases, with 17 bases between them. The CDR3 covers 16 residues. In DNA, the CDR3 is TGTGCCAGCTCTCGGTCGTCCGCCGGTCCTGGAAACACCATATATTTT. Translation: CASSRSSAGPGNTIYF.

The V call is TRBV6-5, the J call TRBJ1-2; a possible D gene is TRBD1 (5 bases). V lost 4 bases and J 11 bases, leaving 14 bases between the germline ends. The CDR3 contains 12 residues. CDR1 and CDR2 (germline): MNHEY, SVGAGI. The CDR3 coding sequence is TGTGCCAGCAGTTCCCAGGGCCTGAGGTACACCTTC. It is translated as CASSSQGLRYTF.

The rearrangement uses TRBV27 and TRBJ2-7; a possible D gene is TRBD2 (5 bases). Trimming took off 5 bases at V and 5 bases at J, with 10 bases between the two ends. The CDR3 has 12 amino acids. CDR1 is MNHEY and CDR2 is SMNVEV in the germline V gene (reference sequence). The DNA for the CDR3 is TGTGCCAGCAGTCCGGGGTTCGACGAGCAGTACTTC. Translation gives CASSPGFDEQYF.

This CDR3 is CASSRGGALSDGYTF. The DNA of the CDR3 is TGTGCCAGCAGCCGTGGAGGGGCTCTAAGCGATGGCTACACCTTC. V usage is TRBV11-2 and J usage is TRBJ1-2, with D tentatively TRBD1 (5 bases). V was shortened by 5 bases and J by 6 bases, with 19 bases between the two germline ends. The CDR3 has 15 residues. In germline, CDR1 is SGHAT, CDR2 FQNNGV.

A note on this clone: Mismatch with germline at one junction end may stem from a read error. The chain has TRBV4-3 and TRBJ1-3; no firm D call. Germline CDR1 LGHNA, CDR2 YSLEER. CDR3 length: 12 amino acids. The CDR3 is CASSRTWNTIYF. DNA for the CDR3: TGCGCCAGTAGCCGGACCTGGAACACCATATATTTT.

The V gene is TRBV7-2, the J gene TRBJ2-1; 12 nucleotides align to TRBD2. V dropped 1 base and J dropped 12; count of bases not matched to a gene: 19. The CDR3 is 19 residues long. Germline values: CDR1 SGHTA, CDR2 FQGNSA. For the CDR3, the DNA is TGTGCCAGCAGCTTAGTACACGACCCATCCCGGACTAGCGGGATGTGGCAGTTCTTC. Encoded protein: CASSLVHDPSRTSGMWQFF.

As regards this clone: Different DNA sequences within this sample yield the same CDR3. The J gene is TRBJ1-2, the V gene TRBV14, with D maybe TRBD1 (6 bases). V lost 1 base and J 8 bases, leaving 17 bases between the germline ends. This CDR3 is 15 amino acids long. Germline V gene data show CDR1 as SGHDN and CDR2 as FVKESK. As DNA, the CDR3 is TGTGCCAGCAGCCAAGCCCAGACAGGCTCAGGGGGCTACACCTTC. Protein: CASSQAQTGSGGYTF.